A selection of T cell receptor beta chains follows, all from one sample in a study of blood T cell repertoires in COVID-19. Generated by immunoSEQ multiplex PCR, the TCRdb table keeps only in-frame clones and is missing some. The sample shows approximately 150,000 clones, around 88% of them seen only once. Source material: peripheral blood. These TCRs come from a man over 45 with active or convalescent COVID-19. The CDR3 runs from the conserved cysteine through the conserved F or W. A D gene is named only where the DNA matches it firmly.

v_gene	d_gene	j_gene	CDR3aa
TRBV20-1	.	TRBJ1-1	CSARGTVGAFF
TRBV6-6	.	TRBJ1-5	CASSYSQGRQPQHF
TRBV5-1	TRBD1	TRBJ1-4	CASSPGQGANEKLFF
TRBV7-2	TRBD1	TRBJ1-4	CASSPFRQGPEKLFF
TRBV27	.	TRBJ2-1	CASSLTGVSEQFF
TRBV30	.	TRBJ1-6	CAWSVSRGINSPLHF
TRBV19	TRBD1	TRBJ1-6	CASSVDRAGSPLHF
TRBV5-6	TRBD1	TRBJ2-2	CASSFRGRTGELFF
TRBV3-1/TRBV3-2	TRBD1	TRBJ2-7	CASSQGWGQGYEQYF
TRBV19	TRBD2	TRBJ2-1	CASSSGGTLRTEQFF
TRBV9	.	TRBJ1-1	CASSVGSRDTEAFF
TRBV2	TRBD2	TRBJ2-5	CASKSAGGPVTQYF
TRBV19	.	TRBJ2-2	CASRRQESPGELFF
TRBV19	TRBD1	TRBJ2-7	CASSTYRGEQYF
TRBV19	TRBD2	TRBJ2-1	CASSSSGMSYNEQFF
TRBV19	TRBD1	TRBJ2-7	CASRARQGSYEQYF
TRBV3-1/TRBV3-2	TRBD1	TRBJ1-1	CASSPRQGGTEAFF
TRBV18	.	TRBJ1-4	CASSPKQEVELFF
TRBV19	TRBD2	TRBJ2-2	CASSSPGLAGGTGELFF
TRBV6-2/TRBV6-3	.	TRBJ2-7	CASSPRDNSYEQYF
TRBV9	.	TRBJ2-7	CASSSARSYGEQYF
TRBV7-6	.	TRBJ2-1	CASSLLANRANYNEQFF
TRBV7-7	.	TRBJ2-1	CASSLVDNGVSEQFF
TRBV7-2	TRBD2	TRBJ2-7	CASSQPSGSSYEQYF
TRBV11-3	.	TRBJ2-2	CASSLVSRNTGELFF
TRBV3-1/TRBV3-2	.	TRBJ1-6	CASSQGRGSSLHF
TRBV19	.	TRBJ2-3	CASSMNRNQDTQYF
TRBV12-5	TRBD2	TRBJ2-1	CASAPQRGGYNEQFF
TRBV5-4	TRBD2	TRBJ2-3	CASSFFGGAPDTQYF
TRBV9	.	TRBJ1-2	CASSGIRGYTF
TRBV9	TRBD2	TRBJ2-2	CASSVPRGTSDIFGELFF
TRBV15	.	TRBJ1-3	CATSRERQGRSGNTIYF
TRBV3-1/TRBV3-2	.	TRBJ2-1	CASSQDSGNYNEQFF
TRBV5-6	.	TRBJ1-1	CASHMAGVNTEAFF
TRBV10-3	.	TRBJ1-2	CAISVDSTNYGYTF
TRBV4-3	.	TRBJ2-5	CASSQDGEETQYF
TRBV11-2	.	TRBJ2-3	CATKQSADTQYF
TRBV5-1	.	TRBJ1-6	CASSQTGPGGNSPLHF
TRBV5-1	TRBD1	TRBJ2-1	CASSEGQGNGNEQFF
TRBV7-9	TRBD1	TRBJ2-2	CASTPGQGAGELFF
TRBV7-7	TRBD1	TRBJ2-2	CASSPDRGTGELFF
TRBV5-1	.	TRBJ1-2	CASSLGGGEKGYTF